This TCR beta chain was identified during a study of cytomegalovirus exposure and HLA in healthy donors. For the study at large: Prior work identified some 120 million unique TCR beta sequences in about 179 million T cells. Whole-study findings and limits: Exclusion applied to some V segments, including TRBV6-2 and TRBV6-3, as they were indistinguishable. The study reported that TCR beta sequences accurately predicted HLA-A and HLA-B alleles in most subjects.

Both 60 Vbeta primers and 13 Jbeta primers went into the PCR. Using immunoSEQ multiplex PCR, the repertoire was profiled, and TCRdb retains in-frame clones only, with some absent. The sample consists of tens of thousands of clones, 80% of them appearing once. Those who donated were healthy bone marrow donors. The CDR3 runs to 14 residues. V was trimmed by 3 bases and J by 3 bases, leaving 12 bases between them. CDR1 KGHSH and CDR2 LQKENI come from the germline V gene. About this clone itself: What it recognizes is unknown.

The sequence came from a man aged 50 or older in good health and CMV-seropositive. The material sequenced was PBMCs. The chain links TRBV18 to TRBJ2-7; D remains ambiguous. CDR3 loop: CASSPSTERYEQYF. The CDR3, as DNA: TGTGCCAGCTCACCTTCGACCGAGCGCTACGAGCAGTACTTC.